Listed here is a single T cell receptor beta chain. The antigen remains undetermined. The protocol was immunoSEQ multiplex PCR, while the TCRdb copy is restricted to in-frame clones and leaves out a portion. The table has tens of thousands of clones, around 79% seen once. This specimen comes from a study of vaccination effects on CD4 cells after COVID-19. Following culture for ten to eleven days, CD4+ T cells were isolated. This sequence originates from a human donor who received a COVID-19 vaccine. The sequences come from CD4+ T cells from PBMCs cultured without peptide, collected before COVID-19 vaccination.

This CDR3 is CASSPQQLSYTQYF. In DNA form, the CDR3 reads TGTGCCAGCTCACCACAACAGCTTTCGTATACGCAGTATTTT. This chain links TRBV18 with TRBJ2-3; D remains unclear. Germline CDR1 KGHSH, CDR2 LQKENI. The CDR3 length is 14 residues. Trimming took 1 base from V and 7 from J, leaving 12 bases between them.